The clone carrying this TCR beta chain has ten or more counts. The antigen remains unidentified. This record belongs to a study of Graves' ophthalmopathy and Graves' hyperthyroidism. Germline V gives CDR1 LGHNA, CDR2 YNFKEQ. This CDR3 has 14 residues. V lost 4 bases to trimming and J lost 8 bases, with 14 bases between them. Notes on the study in general: Appearing in blood as well were most expanded thyroid clonotypes above 0.001 frequency.

Among the exclusions were patients with other autoimmune diseases, uncontrolled infections, pregnancy or lactation. RNA transcripts served as template for amplifying TCR beta CDR3 sequences. Second-round multiplex PCR came after a first-round RT-PCR that employed HTBI primers. In TCRdb, the multiplex PCR reads were re-called with MiXCR into one record per CDR3 protein. The sample records 40,000 to 45,000 distinct CDR3 sequences, more than 45% being singletons. The sequence was obtained from an adult man with Graves' ophthalmopathy. V and J are TRBV4-2 and TRBJ1-4; D might be TRBD1 (5 bases). The sequenced sample was peripheral blood. As DNA, the CDR3 is TGTGCCAGCAGCCCCCCGGGGGGGGGAGAAAAACTGTTTTTT. Protein product: CASSPPGGGEKLFF.